This T cell receptor beta chain was identified in a study of cytomegalovirus exposure and HLA in healthy donors. Background on the study: The study's early data release held roughly 91 million unique TCRs from HLA-typed donors.

The primer mix had 60 Vbeta and 13 Jbeta primers. Some clones are missing from TCRdb's copy, which holds only in-frame ones; the method was immunoSEQ multiplex PCR. This sample's table reports around 53,000 clones. CDR3 length equals 15 residues. The ends were cut back, 3 bases at V and 2 bases at J, with 13 bases in the middle. Germline V lookup: CDR1 SNHLY, CDR2 FYNNEI. General study points: With DRB1 most and HLA-C fewest, TCR association rates differed between HLA loci in a later analysis. The study labeled more than 150 TCR beta chains cytomegalovirus-associated. Most sequenced TCRs were rare (though some public TCRs occurred in many donors).

As to this clone: Its specificity is not known.

The sample comprised PBMCs. This sequence joins TRBV2 and TRBJ2-5, with TRBD2 as a possible D gene (5 bases). The receptor's source is a male donor in good health and CMV-seropositive. The CDR3 nucleotides are TGTGCCAGCAGTGATCGGAGAGGCGGGCAAGAGACCCAGTACTTC. This sequence encodes CASSDRRGGQETQYF.